This entry features one TCR beta chain sequence. Mismatch with germline at one junction end may stem from a read error. Germline V CDR1 and CDR2: DFQATT, SNEGSKA (reference sequence). This CDR3 contains 14 residues. These data come from a study of T cell repertoires in breast cancer. Looking at the study overall: On average each sample gave roughly 500,000 sequences, around 10 reads per cell.

A second nested PCR with blocking oligonucleotides suppressed unpaired genes. TCRdb reanalysed the emulsion pairing reads using MiXCR and keeps one entry per CDR3 protein. Among roughly 38,000 distinct CDR3 sequences, 35% to 50% were seen once, and the ten largest hold 55% to 75%. Primers covering all TCR V genes were used in emulsion RT-PCR on CD8+ T cells. Sequencing used CD8+ T cells. The chain uses TRBV20-1 and TRBJ1-1; 7 bases line up with TRBD1. The clonotype comes from a pool of human donors with breast cancer or a healthy control (not recorded which). CDR3 nucleotides: TGCAGTGCTAGGGCGGGGACAGTGAACACTGAAGCTTCCTTT. Its translation is CSARAGTVNTEASF.